The subject of this entry is one T cell receptor (beta chain). Its antigen remains unidentified. The CDR3 runs 17 residues. With V trimmed by 0 bases and J by 4 bases, 11 bases remained unmatched. Germline CDR1 is SGHNT and CDR2 is YYREEE (reference sequence). These data are taken from a study of shared clonotypes between healthy human individuals. Study observations and caveats: Memory subsets had estimated richness that was generally smaller than that of naive subsets. Sharing across a handful of donors was seen in 4% to 6.5% of naive CD4 clonotypes. Clonotypes shared by all four sorted-subset donors had higher generation probabilities than non-shared clonotypes.

The sorted-subset replicate PCRs were given about 210 ng DNA, which is tens of thousands of T cell genomes. Method: immunoSEQ multiplex PCR; TCRdb's copy keeps in-frame clones and lacks some. Of about 2.1 million clones in the sample, just over 90% are singletons; the top ten hold around 1.7%. Cells designated naive CD8 were CD45RO-negative and were positively selected for CCR7, with terminally differentiated effector memory CD45RA+ cells excluded. Sequencing was carried out using naive CD8+ T cells from PBMCs. This sequence joins TRBV5-4 and TRBJ1-1, with 8 positions matching TRBD1. This clonotype originated in a man aged 18 to 30 in good health. Some clones in this sample may be carry-over from other donors' samples. CDR3 loop: CASSLAAGQGFATEAFF. CDR3 coding DNA: TGTGCCAGCAGCTTGGCCGCTGGACAGGGTTTCGCCACTGAAGCTTTCTTT.